This T cell receptor (beta chain) was retrieved from a study of T-cell reconstitution after alpha-beta-depleted transplantation in children. Study-wide results and caveats: About two months after transplant, alpha-beta T cells reportedly came from several hundred expanded graft clones. At one year after transplant, newly produced T cells mostly accounted for T-cell counts and diversity. It was surviving recipient T cells and thymic progenitors that gave some patients high TCRbeta diversity at day 60.

The library targeted TCRbeta and was prepared with unique molecular identifiers. Each CDR3 protein is one row after TCRdb ran MiXCR on the PCR reads. The sample lists about 78,000 distinct CDR3 sequences, about 14% occurring once. Germline trimming cut 5 bases from V and 4 bases from J; bases unmatched to any gene: 10. The CDR3 totals 15 residues. CDR1 and CDR2 from the germline V gene are MDHEN and SYDVKM. There are a few counts of this clonotype. Its cognate antigen is unknown. This TCR derives from a male patient aged 2 to 10 who had a stem cell transplant for acute lymphoblastic leukemia, so the T cells may come from the graft donor. This chain connects TRBV28 to TRBJ1-1, with 7 positions matching TRBD1. The material sequenced was PBMCs, mostly from graft donor cells, taken 180 days after TCRalphabeta/CD19-depleted stem cell transplant. The CDR3 nucleotides are TGTGCCAGCAGTCCGTACAGGGGTCTTACCACTGAAGCTTTCTTT. Translated, it gives CASSPYRGLTTEAFF.